These T cell receptor beta chains were read from a single sample in a study of cytomegalovirus exposure and HLA in healthy donors. Clones were sequenced by immunoSEQ multiplex PCR, and TCRdb holds only the in-frame ones, with some missing. The sample comprises around 150,000 clones, around 75% of which are singletons, and 1.5% to 2% rests with the top ten. Sequenced material: PBMCs. These receptors all come from a woman aged 40 to 49 in good health and CMV-seronegative. Both conserved end residues are part of each CDR3. D genes are given only for firm matches. Expanded clones are given a class, and other clones once, few, many or no size at all.

>15|NA|TRBV5-1|TRBJ1-3|few
CASSLGAGSGNTIYF
TGCGCCAGCAGCTTGGGCGCTGGCTCTGGAAACACCATATATTTT
>17|TRBD1|TRBV5-1|TRBJ2-3|NA
CASSKGTAIPNTDTQYF
TGCGCCAGCAGCAAAGGGACAGCGATACCCAACACAGATACGCAGTATTTT
>15|NA|TRBV5-1|TRBJ1-5|NA
CASTTGPGSNQPQHF
TGCGCCAGCACCACAGGCCCCGGGAGCAATCAGCCCCAGCATTTT
>15|TRBD1|TRBV6-6|TRBJ2-7|NA
CASSGWDRGGFEQYF
TGTGCCAGCAGTGGTTGGGACAGGGGAGGGTTCGAGCAGTACTTC
>14|NA|TRBV5-3|TRBJ1-1|NA
CARSLTGKFTEAFF
TGTGCCAGAAGCTTAACAGGGAAATTCACTGAAGCTTTCTTT
>12|NA|TRBV5-1|TRBJ1-1|few
CASSGMNTEAFF
TGCGCCAGTTCAGGGATGAACACTGAAGCTTTCTTT
>13|TRBD1|TRBV29-1|TRBJ2-5|NA
CSVGTGGMETQYF
TGCAGCGTGGGGACAGGGGGCATGGAGACCCAGTACTTC
>16|NA|TRBV18|TRBJ1-3|NA
CASSPEAITSGNTIYF
TGTGCCAGCTCACCCGAAGCGATTACCTCTGGAAACACCATATATTTT
>13|NA|TRBV19|TRBJ1-1|NA
CATTNRVKTEAFF
TGTGCCACCACTAACAGGGTTAAAACTGAAGCTTTCTTT
>15|NA|TRBV5-1|TRBJ2-1|NA
CASSLGRYGLDEQFF
TGCGCCAGCAGCTTGGGGCGGTATGGACTCGATGAGCAGTTCTTC
>15|NA|TRBV2|TRBJ1-2|NA
CASRKKTDGGYGYTF
TGTGCCAGCAGAAAAAAGACGGACGGAGGCTATGGCTACACCTTC
>17|TRBD2|TRBV4-1|TRBJ2-1|NA
CASSQPWPGGSSDEQFF
TGCGCCAGCAGCCAACCCTGGCCGGGAGGGTCCTCGGATGAGCAGTTCTTC
>15|TRBD1|TRBV5-1|TRBJ1-2|once
CASSLDGQGPRGYTF
TGCGCCAGCAGCTTGGACGGACAGGGGCCTAGGGGCTACACCTTC
>16|TRBD1|TRBV27|TRBJ2-7|few
CASSLLTGKIFHEQYF
TGTGCCAGCAGTTTATTGACAGGGAAGATTTTCCACGAGCAGTACTTC
>12|NA|TRBV13|TRBJ1-5|NA
CASSLRGAAQHF
TGTGCCAGCAGCTTACGGGGGGCTGCCCAGCATTTT
>13|TRBD2|TRBV5-1|TRBJ2-1|NA
CASSLDFREVPFF
TGCGCCAGCAGCTTAGACTTTCGGGAGGTACCGTTCTTC
>15|TRBD2|TRBV18|TRBJ2-7|NA
CASSPPTSGTYEQYF
TGTGCCAGCTCACCACCGACTAGCGGGACCTACGAGCAGTACTTC
>14|TRBD1|TRBV27|TRBJ2-2|NA
CASSSGTGVRELFF
TGTGCCAGCAGTTCCGGGACAGGGGTTAGGGAGCTGTTTTTT
>15|TRBD1|TRBV5-1|TRBJ1-1|NA
CASGGTGTGGTEAFF
TGCGCCAGCGGAGGGACCGGGACAGGGGGGACTGAAGCTTTCTTT
>13|NA|TRBV6-5|TRBJ1-4|few
CASSWTSSEKLFF
TGTGCCAGCAGTTGGACATCAAGTGAAAAACTGTTTTTT
>15|NA|TRBV5-4|TRBJ1-1|NA
CASSLYRGGGTEAFF
TGTGCCAGCAGCTTGTATCGGGGAGGTGGGACTGAAGCTTTCTTT
>14|NA|TRBV5-4|TRBJ2-7|NA
CASSLGDKAYEQYF
TGTGCCAGCAGCTTGGGAGACAAAGCCTACGAGCAGTACTTC
>13|NA|TRBV27|TRBJ2-5|NA
CASSLQAQETQYF
TGTGCCAGCAGCCTCCAGGCCCAAGAGACCCAGTACTTC
>18|TRBD2|TRBV7-7|TRBJ2-2|NA
CASSLLTVGLDNTGELFF
TGTGCCAGCAGCTTGCTGACCGTTGGACTAGACAACACCGGGGAGCTGTTTTTT
>15|NA|TRBV19|TRBJ1-5|NA
CASSMGGQSNQPQHF
TGTGCCAGTAGTATGGGGGGGCAAAGCAATCAGCCCCAGCATTTT
>18|TRBD2|TRBV4-1|TRBJ2-1|few
CASSQLPSGRSSYNEQFF
TGCGCCAGCAGCCAGCTCCCGAGCGGGAGAAGCTCCTACAATGAGCAGTTCTTC